Presented here are 18 T cell receptor beta chains from one specimen sequenced in a study of cytomegalovirus exposure and HLA in healthy donors. The primer mix had 60 Vbeta and 13 Jbeta primers. Data came from immunoSEQ multiplex PCR; TCRdb stores just in-frame clones and leaves some out. Here the sample spans around 140,000 clones, approximately 87% being singletons. Source material: PBMCs. The receptors come from a middle-aged man in good health and CMV-seronegative.

This chain uses TRBV9 with TRBJ2-2, with 12 bases identical to TRBD2. Trimming took 3 bases from V and 5 from J; bases not matched to a gene: 5. The germline CDR1 and CDR2 sequences are SGDLS and YYNGEE. This CDR3 region has 16 residues. The CDR3 protein is CASSARLAGDTGELFF. The CDR3 region has the DNA TGTGCCAGCAGCGCTAGACTAGCGGGAGATACCGGGGAGCTGTTTTTT.

The rearrangement uses TRBV7-9 and TRBJ2-1; D is uncertain. This CDR3 region has 16 residues. V was shortened by 5 bases and J by 6 bases, with 20 bases between the two germline ends. The germline V gene has CDR1 SEHNR and CDR2 FQNEAQ (reference sequence). The DNA of the CDR3 is TGTGCCAGCAGCAGTAGCAGCCTGGAGTTCTTCAATGAGCAGTTCTTC. The encoded protein is CASSSSSLEFFNEQFF.

The chain links TRBV5-8 to TRBJ2-1; 11 nucleotides line up with TRBD2. The CDR3 runs to 16 residues. J gave up 6 bases and V 4 bases, and 9 bases lay outside the gene matches. CDR1 is SGHTS, CDR2 YDEGEE, per germline. The DNA for the CDR3 is TGTGCCAGCAGCCACTTACTAGCGGGGGCCGGCAATGAGCAGTTCTTC. Encoded protein: CASSHLLAGAGNEQFF.

The chain has TRBV27 and TRBJ2-7; the D is unclear. Between the trimmed V and J ends, which lost 5 bases and 0 bases, there was a span of 11 bases. Germline values: CDR1 MNHEY, CDR2 SMNVEV (reference sequence). The CDR3 is 14 residues long. CDR3 coding DNA: TGTGCCAGCAGTCTTGGGCTCACCTCCTACGAGCAGTACTTC. It codes for CASSLGLTSYEQYF.

J is TRBJ1-3 and V is TRBV27; a weak D match, TRBD1 (5 bases). The CDR3 has 17 residues. Deletions cut 8 bases from V and 2 bases from J, with 22 bases between. The germline V gene has CDR1 MNHEY and CDR2 SMNVEV (reference sequence). The DNA of the CDR3 is TGTGCCAGCGCTCCCTACGCAGGGATTTCGACTGGAAACACCATATATTTT. Translation gives CASAPYAGISTGNTIYF.

This chain uses TRBV6-1 with TRBJ2-1; 7 nucleotides agree with TRBD1. The J segment lost 9 bases and the V segment lost 2 bases, leaving 7 bases of the junction unmatched. From germline, CDR1 is MNHNS and CDR2 SASEGT. The CDR3 length is 14 residues. The CDR3 nucleotides are TGTGCCAGCAGTGAACAGGGACAGATTGGTGAGCAGTTCTTC. As protein: CASSEQGQIGEQFF.

This chain joins TRBV28 and TRBJ1-2, with TRBD1 matching 9 bases. The CDR3 sequence is 14 residues long. Per the germline V gene, CDR1 is MDHEN and CDR2 is SYDVKM. J was trimmed by 7 bases and V by 6 bases; bases with no gene match: 9. Here the CDR3 reads CASRRSQGALGYTF. In nucleotides, the CDR3 is TGTGCCAGCAGACGCTCACAGGGGGCGCTTGGCTACACCTTC.

The chain has TRBV29-1 and TRBJ1-1; perhaps TRBD1 as D (5 bases). V lost 7 bases and J 5 bases, leaving 8 bases between the germline ends. Per germline, CDR1 SQVTM and CDR2 ANQGSEA. This CDR3 has 10 amino acids. CDR3: CSGGETEAFF. In nucleotides, the CDR3 is TGCAGCGGGGGGGAAACTGAAGCTTTCTTT. Full variable domain (rest looked up from reference TRBV29-1 and TRBJ1-1): SAVISQKPSRDICQRGTSLTIQCQVDSQVTMMFWYRQQPGQSLTLIATANQGSEATYESGFVIDKFPISRPNLTFSTLTVSNMSPEDSSIYLCSGGETEAFFGQGTRLTVV.

This chain links TRBV5-4 with TRBJ1-3; 7 nucleotides align to TRBD1. The ends lost 1 base at V and 4 bases at J; junction bases unmatched: 2. The CDR3 spans 14 residues. Per the germline V gene, CDR1 is SGHNT and CDR2 is YYREEE (reference sequence). The CDR3 nucleotides read TGTGCCAGCAGCTTGAGGGGGCCCGGAAACACCATATATTTT. Translation gives CASSLRGPGNTIYF.

This CDR3 is CASSLSRTSGSYEQYF. DNA of the CDR3: TGTGCCAGCAGTTTATCGCGGACTAGCGGTTCGTACGAGCAGTACTTC. V is TRBV27 and J is TRBJ2-7; 10 nucleotides agree with TRBD2. V lost 0 bases, J lost 4 bases, and 6 bases stayed unmatched. The germline CDR1 and CDR2 sequences are MNHEY and SMNVEV (reference sequence). This CDR3 region has 16 residues.

This rearrangement joins TRBV4-3 to TRBJ1-1; maybe TRBD1 (6 bases). The V end was cut by 1 base, the J end by 6 bases, with 12 bases between. Germline values: CDR1 LGHNA, CDR2 YSLEER. The CDR3 has 14 amino acids. CDR3 DNA sequence: TGCGCCAGCAGCCAAGCCCCTGGGGGCCCTGAAGCTTTCTTT. This sequence encodes CASSQAPGGPEAFF.

J is TRBJ1-2 and V is TRBV6-6, with D possibly TRBD1 on 6 matching bases. The germline V gene encodes CDR1 MNHNY and CDR2 SVGAGI (reference sequence). Trimming pared 6 bases from V and 8 bases from J, leaving 10 bases between. The CDR3 totals 11 residues. In DNA, the CDR3 is TGTGCCAGCAGGGGGGCAGGCGGCTACACCTTC. Translating it yields CASRGAGGYTF.

The chain links TRBV6-1 to TRBJ1-1, with no clear D. The germline gives CDR1 MNHNS, CDR2 SASEGT. Trimming removed 4 bases at V and 8 bases at J, with 5 bases between. This CDR3 has 10 residues. CDR3 amino acids: CASSATEAFF. The DNA for the CDR3 is TGTGCCAGCAGTGCGACAGAAGCTTTCTTT.

This chain uses TRBV14 with TRBJ2-7; no clear D gene. The germline V and J ends were trimmed by 4 bases and 2 bases, with 6 bases remaining between them. Germline values: CDR1 SGHDN, CDR2 FVKESK. There are 12 residues in the CDR3. The DNA for the CDR3 is TGTGCCAGCAGCCCCCAAACCTACGAGCAGTACTTC. This codes for CASSPQTYEQYF.

The CDR3 sequence: CASSQGPQGNSNQPQHF. The CDR3 bases are TGCGCCAGCAGCCAGGGCCCGCAGGGGAATAGCAATCAGCCCCAGCATTTT. The chain uses TRBV4-1 and TRBJ1-5, with D possibly being TRBD1 (6 bases). The CDR3 spans 17 residues. Between the trimmed V and J ends, which lost 3 bases and 0 bases, there was a span of 15 bases. From germline, CDR1 is MGHRA and CDR2 YSYEKL.

The CDR3 protein is CSAQLAGGPGELFF. CDR3 in DNA: TGCAGCGCTCAACTAGCGGGGGGGCCCGGGGAGCTGTTTTTT. The chain joins TRBV29-1 to TRBJ2-2; 13 nucleotides agree with TRBD2. The trim removed 7 bases at V and 6 bases at J, leaving 5 bases unmatched. CDR1 is SQVTM, CDR2 ANQGSEA, per germline. This CDR3 is 14 amino acids long.

The rearrangement uses TRBV10-3 and TRBJ2-1; D not certain. Germline values: CDR1 ENHRY, CDR2 SYGVKD. This CDR3 comprises 15 residues. Trimming cost V 5 bases and J 3 bases, with 14 bases left between them. The CDR3 bases are TGTGCCATCAGTACTTCTAGTAGAGGCTACAATGAGCAGTTCTTC. It codes for CAISTSSRGYNEQFF.

This chain joins TRBV18 and TRBJ1-2, with TRBD1 identical over 10 bases. CDR1 and CDR2 (germline): KGHSH, LQKENI. The CDR3 is 14 amino acids. Trimming removed 3 bases from V and 5 bases from J; junction bases left unmatched: 3. The CDR3 here is CASSPLGQGYGYTF. The CDR3 DNA reads TGTGCCAGCTCACCTTTGGGACAGGGGTATGGCTACACCTTC.